These T cell receptor beta chains were read from a single sample in a study of cytomegalovirus exposure and HLA in healthy donors. Using immunoSEQ multiplex PCR, the repertoire was profiled, and TCRdb retains in-frame clones only, with some absent. The sample totals 100,000 to 150,000 clones. Sample: PBMCs. These receptors were collected from a young man in good health and CMV-seronegative. The CDR3 runs from the conserved cysteine through the conserved F or W. The D gene is left open where the match is weak.

TRBD1	15	TRBJ1-3	TRBV28	TGTGCCAGCAGTATACGAACAGGGGTTGGAAACACCATATATTTT	CASSIRTGVGNTIYF
TRBD1	14	TRBJ1-6	TRBV27	TGTGCCAGCAGTCCCTGGACAGGGAATTCACCCCTCCACTTT	CASSPWTGNSPLHF
.	15	TRBJ2-7	TRBV5-1	TGCGCCAGCAGCTTGGGACAGGATGTAACCTACGAGCAGTACTTC	CASSLGQDVTYEQYF
TRBD1	15	TRBJ1-1	TRBV7-2	TGTGCCAGCAGCTTAACAGGGGCGATGAACACTGAAGCTTTCTTT	CASSLTGAMNTEAFF
TRBD1	14	TRBJ2-7	TRBV28	TGTGCCAGCAGGATGGACAGGGTTGATCACGAGCAGTACTTC	CASRMDRVDHEQYF
TRBD1	16	TRBJ1-1	TRBV18	TGTGCCAGCTCACAGCAGCAGACAGGGTTGAACACTGAAGCTTTCTTT	CASSQQQTGLNTEAFF
TRBD1	13	TRBJ1-2	TRBV30	TGTGCCTGGAGTACAGGGGGCATGTTTGGCTACACCTTC	CAWSTGGMFGYTF
TRBD2	13	TRBJ2-3	TRBV30	TGTGCCTGTCGGGGAGGGCCGACAGATACGCAGTATTTT	CACRGGPTDTQYF
TRBD1	16	TRBJ2-7	TRBV28	TGTGCCAGCAGTTTTTATAAGGGACAGGGATGGTACGAGCAGTACTTC	CASSFYKGQGWYEQYF
.	16	TRBJ1-2	TRBV9	TGTGCCAGCAGCGTAGGAGAGTGGTCGTATGAGTATGGCTACACCTTC	CASSVGEWSYEYGYTF
.	14	TRBJ1-1	TRBV5-1	TGCGCCAGCAGCCCAGGCTTCGCCGACACTGAAGCTTTCTTT	CASSPGFADTEAFF
.	13	TRBJ2-3	TRBV30	TGTGCCTGGAGTGGGACAGTCGGAGATACGCAGTATTTT	CAWSGTVGDTQYF
.	14	TRBJ1-1	TRBV5-1	TGCGCCAGCAGCCTGGGACACCAGAACACTGAAGCTTTCTTT	CASSLGHQNTEAFF
.	17	TRBJ2-6	TRBV5-1	TGCGCCAGCACCGGACTCGCCGGGTCTTCTGGGGCCAACGTCCTGACTTTC	CASTGLAGSSGANVLTF
.	13	TRBJ1-1	TRBV28	TGTGCCAGCAGTCCCCTGGGGGGGGATGAAGCTTTCTTT	CASSPLGGDEAFF
TRBD1	15	TRBJ1-5	TRBV6-1	TGTGCCAGCAGTGAATTCGGGGACAGGAGTCAGCCCCAGCATTTT	CASSEFGDRSQPQHF
.	15	TRBJ2-3	TRBV10-3	TGTGCCATCAGTGAGGGCCCGGGAGTCACAGATACGCAGTATTTT	CAISEGPGVTDTQYF
TRBD1	15	TRBJ1-1	TRBV27	TGTGCCAGCACCAGGAACAGGGGGGTGGGCACTGAAGCTTTCTTT	CASTRNRGVGTEAFF
TRBD2	15	TRBJ2-1	TRBV12-5	TGTGCTAGTGGTGTAGGGACTAGTGGGTGGAATGAGCAGTTCTTC	CASGVGTSGWNEQFF
.	13	TRBJ2-2	TRBV27	TGTGCCAGCAGTTTTAGGGGCCCCGGGGAGCTGTTTTTT	CASSFRGPGELFF
.	17	TRBJ2-7	TRBV9	TGTGCCAGCAGCGTAGAGGAATTGGGAGGGGGAAAATACGAGCAGTACTTC	CASSVEELGGGKYEQYF
.	17	TRBJ1-3	TRBV7-6	TGTGCCAGCAGCTTAGGGGAGGGGGGGGCCGTTGGAAACACCATATATTTT	CASSLGEGGAVGNTIYF
TRBD1	15	TRBJ2-2	TRBV7-9	TGTGCCAGCAGCCTAATACAGGGGGCCGGCGGGGAGCTGTTTTTT	CASSLIQGAGGELFF
.	15	TRBJ2-5	TRBV10-3	TGTGCCATCAGTGAGTCGGCAGGGAAAAAAGAGACCCAGTACTTC	CAISESAGKKETQYF
TRBD2	14	TRBJ2-7	TRBV7-7	TGTGCTAGCAGCCCCGAGCCGGGGGGAGAGGAGCAGTACTTC	CASSPEPGGEEQYF
.	17	TRBJ2-7	TRBV9	TGTGCCAGCAGCGCGGGGGACAGACCTCGCTTCACCTACGAGCAGTACTTC	CASSAGDRPRFTYEQYF
.	15	TRBJ1-5	TRBV28	TGTGCCAGCAGCCCCAGGAGGACTCAGAATCAGCCCCAGCATTTT	CASSPRRTQNQPQHF
TRBD1	15	TRBJ1-1	TRBV30	TGTGCCTGGAGAAAACCGGGACAGCTGAACACTGAAGCTTTCTTT	CAWRKPGQLNTEAFF
TRBD2	14	TRBJ2-7	TRBV5-1	TGCGCCAGCAGCGGACTAGCGGGTACCTACGAGCAGTACTTC	CASSGLAGTYEQYF
.	16	TRBJ1-5	TRBV19	TGTGCCAGTAGTTTCTTAGAGGGACATACGTTCCAGCCCCAGCATTTT	CASSFLEGHTFQPQHF
.	15	TRBJ1-3	TRBV30	TGTGCCTGGACCTCCCCAACAGGGTCTGGAAACACCATATATTTT	CAWTSPTGSGNTIYF
.	14	TRBJ2-7	TRBV4-1	TGCGCCAGCAGCCAAGTTGGAGGGGACGGAGAGCAGTACTTC	CASSQVGGDGEQYF
TRBD1	14	TRBJ2-5	TRBV6-5	TGTGCCAGCAGTTACTCAATGACAGGGGAGACCCAGTACTTC	CASSYSMTGETQYF
.	15	TRBJ1-2	TRBV5-1	TGCGCCAGCAGCTTGGGACAGGCGACTCTCTATGGCTACACCTTC	CASSLGQATLYGYTF
.	14	TRBJ1-1	TRBV5-1	TGCGCCAGCAGCTTGGCTTCCGGGACAACTGAAGCTTTCTTT	CASSLASGTTEAFF
.	12	TRBJ2-7	TRBV28	TGTGCCAGCAGATCCTCTAGCGAAGAGCAGTACTTC	CASRSSSEEQYF
.	13	TRBJ2-3	TRBV19	TGTGCCAGTAGTATCTTGGGGCGAGATACGCAGTATTTT	CASSILGRDTQYF